Shown below are 24 T cell receptor beta chains from a single sample sequenced in a study of blood T cell repertoires in COVID-19. TCRdb's copy holds only in-frame clones and misses some; the assay was immunoSEQ multiplex PCR. Of 200,000 to 300,000 clones in the sample, 65% to 90% were seen once. The sequencing sample was made of PBMCs or T cells enriched from blood (not recorded which). The receptors were sampled from a woman in her forties or fifties with acute COVID-19.

This clone was observed a handful of times. The chain is built from TRBV3-1 (or the pseudogene TRBV3-2) and TRBJ2-7, with 10 bases identical to TRBD1. The CDR3 runs to 14 residues. With V trimmed by 1 base and J by 4 bases, 1 base remained unmatched. Germline CDR1 is LGHDT and CDR2 is YNNKEL (reference sequence). The CDR3 DNA reads TGTGCCAGCAGCCAAGGGACAGGGGGATACGAGCAGTACTTC. Translation: CASSQGTGGYEQYF.

Remarks on this clone: At the DNA level, this CDR3 is encoded by other sequences in the same sample as well. The chain joins TRBV5-1 to TRBJ2-1, with D perhaps TRBD2 (5 bases). Germline CDR1 reads SGHRS; CDR2 reads YFSETQ. V was shortened by 0 bases and J by 8 bases, with 12 bases between the two germline ends. This CDR3 region has 14 residues. The CDR3 DNA reads TGCGCCAGCAGCTTGGTACTAGGAGGTTATGAGCAGTTCTTC. Translation gives CASSLVLGGYEQFF.

The CDR3 here is CASSFLSSTGGHQPQHF. The CDR3 nucleotides are TGTGCCAGTAGTTTCCTGTCCTCGACAGGGGGACATCAGCCCCAGCATTTT. The rearrangement links TRBV19 to TRBJ1-5; TRBD1 agrees at 9 bases. This CDR3 comprises 17 residues. Germline V lookup: CDR1 LNHDA, CDR2 SQIVND (reference sequence). J lost 5 bases, V lost 5 bases, and 13 bases had no gene match.

The V call is TRBV7-8, the J call TRBJ2-1, with 7 positions matching TRBD2. Germline CDR1 reads SGHVS; CDR2 reads FQNEAQ. J was trimmed by 8 bases and V by 1 base; bases with no gene match: 8. This CDR3 comprises 15 residues. CDR3 sequence: CASSLGLATVYEQFF. Written as DNA, the CDR3 is TGTGCCAGCAGCTTAGGACTAGCCACAGTCTATGAGCAGTTCTTC.

The chain carries TRBV30 and TRBJ1-2, with D hard to call. The V end lost 0 bases, the J end lost 7 bases, and 12 bases lay between the germline ends. CDR1 GTSNPN and CDR2 SVGIG come from the germline V gene (reference sequence). The CDR3 runs to 13 residues. CDR3 nucleotides: TGTGCCTGGAGTGTACGCATCGGAGGTGGCTACACCTTC. This encodes CAWSVRIGGGYTF.

The chain joins TRBV30 to TRBJ1-2; TRBD1 agrees at 7 bases. V lost 3 bases and J lost 4; bases outside the gene matches: 5. The CDR3 sequence is 13 residues long. Looked up from germline, CDR1 is GTSNPN and CDR2 is SVGIG (reference sequence). The CDR3 DNA is TGTGCCTGGAGGGCACAGGGGTTCTATGGCTACACCTTC. Its protein is CAWRAQGFYGYTF.

As to this clone: The same CDR3 is also encoded by other DNA sequences in this sample. The rearrangement joins TRBV30 to TRBJ1-2; the D is unclear. V lost 0 bases, J lost 3 bases, and 8 bases lay in between. Germline CDR1 and CDR2: GTSNPN and SVGIG (reference sequence). The CDR3 has 13 residues. CDR3 amino acids: CAWSVQGDYGYTF. CDR3 DNA: TGTGCCTGGAGTGTACAAGGAGACTATGGCTACACCTTC.

The rearrangement uses TRBV4-1 and TRBJ2-6, with D possibly being TRBD2 (6 bases). Per the germline V gene, CDR1 is MGHRA and CDR2 is YSYEKL. This CDR3 spans 18 amino acids. V lost 4 bases and J 3 bases, leaving 19 bases between the germline ends. Here the CDR3 reads CASSPHAGGLGGANVLTF. As DNA, the CDR3 is TGCGCCAGCAGCCCCCATGCAGGAGGGCTGGGTGGGGCCAACGTCCTGACTTTC.

This clone showed up just once. This sequence joins TRBV5-1 and TRBJ2-7, with D perhaps matching TRBD1 (7 bases). The CDR3 contains 14 residues. Germline loops: CDR1 SGHRS, CDR2 YFSETQ. V dropped 5 bases and J dropped 2 bases, with 14 bases sitting between them. The chain's CDR3 is CASREGTVTYEQYF. The CDR3 nucleotides are TGCGCCAGCAGGGAGGGGACAGTTACCTACGAGCAGTACTTC.

The chain joins TRBV15 to TRBJ1-1, with D hard to call. V dropped 0 bases and J dropped 2 bases, with 13 bases sitting between them. This CDR3 contains 16 residues. The germline V gene encodes CDR1 LNHNV and CDR2 YYDKDF (reference sequence). The CDR3 region is CATSRDFLQSNTEAFF. CDR3 nucleotides: TGTGCCACCAGCAGAGATTTTCTGCAGTCCAACACTGAAGCTTTCTTT.

The V gene is TRBV2, the J gene TRBJ2-3, with 7 bases aligning to TRBD1. The CDR3 sequence is 16 residues long. The V gene end was trimmed by 7 bases and the J gene end by 0 bases; junction bases not matched to a gene: 10. The V gene's germline CDR1 is SNHLY and CDR2 FYNNEI. The DNA for the CDR3 is TGTGCCAGCACCCGTCGACAGGGAAGTAGCACAGATACGCAGTATTTT. Protein sequence: CASTRRQGSSTDTQYF.

The chain links TRBV5-1 to TRBJ2-7; 8 bases fit TRBD1. The CDR3 length is 15 residues. Germline values: CDR1 SGHRS, CDR2 YFSETQ. The J segment lost 0 bases and the V segment lost 0 bases, leaving 2 bases of the junction unmatched. CDR3 residues: CASSLGTGPSYEQYF. CDR3 nucleotides: TGCGCCAGCAGCTTGGGGACAGGGCCCTCCTACGAGCAGTACTTC.

J is TRBJ1-2 and V is TRBV2; D is unresolved. Germline CDR1 reads SNHLY; CDR2 reads FYNNEI. The CDR3 sequence is 14 residues long. Trimming took 2 bases from V and 1 from J, leaving 8 bases between them. CDR3 residues: CASSESQVNYGYTF. CDR3 nucleotide sequence: TGTGCCAGCAGTGAAAGCCAGGTTAACTATGGCTACACCTTC. The variable domain in full, with the rest retrieved from reference TRBV2 and TRBJ1-2, is EPEVTQTPSHQVTQMGQEVILRCVPISNHLYFYWYRQILGQKVEFLVSFYNNEISEKSEIFDDQFSVERPDGSNFTLKIRSTKLEDSAMYFCASSESQVNYGYTFGSGTRLTVV.

V gene TRBV11-2 combines with J gene TRBJ1-1; D not certain. The CDR3 length is 14 residues. Germline assignment: CDR1 SGHAT and CDR2 FQNNGV. The V and J ends lost 4 bases and 7 bases respectively, with 16 bases between them. This chain's CDR3 is CASSSTLRIFEAFF. For the CDR3, the DNA is TGTGCCAGCAGCTCCACCCTCAGGATTTTTGAAGCTTTCTTT.

The chain employs TRBV3-1 (or the pseudogene TRBV3-2) and TRBJ1-2, with TRBD1 matching 7 bases. Germline CDR1 and CDR2: LGHDT and YNNKEL (reference sequence). The CDR3 covers 13 residues. The V and J ends lost 1 base and 6 bases, in that order; junction bases with no gene match: 2. CDR3 residues: CASSQGQGHGYTF. The CDR3 nucleotides read TGTGCCAGCAGCCAAGGACAGGGCCATGGCTACACCTTC.

The rearrangement joins TRBV19 to TRBJ1-1; D remains ambiguous. V lost 7 bases and J 1 base, leaving 13 bases between the germline ends. Germline lookup yields CDR1 LNHDA and CDR2 SQIVND (reference sequence). CDR3 length equals 14 residues. The CDR3 loop is CASTLYTTNTEAFF. The CDR3 nucleotides are TGTGCCAGTACCTTATACACTACGAACACTGAAGCTTTCTTT. Full variable domain (outside the CDR3, taken from reference TRBV19 and TRBJ1-1): DGGITQSPKYLFRKEGQNVTLSCEQNLNHDAMYWYRQDPGQGLRLIYYSQIVNDFQKGDIAEGYSVSREKKESFPLTVTSAQKNPTAFYLCASTLYTTNTEAFFGQGTRLTVV.

The J gene is TRBJ1-2, the V gene TRBV2; D possibly corresponds to TRBD1 (5 bases). This CDR3 contains 14 residues. Germline CDR1 is SNHLY and CDR2 is FYNNEI. V lost 6 bases to trimming and J lost 2 bases, with 13 bases between them. CDR3 bases: TGTGCCAGCAGAGCGGGACTCCTGAACTATGGCTACACCTTC. Translation: CASRAGLLNYGYTF.

The V call is TRBV4-1, the J call TRBJ2-2; tentatively, D is TRBD2 (6 bases). Per germline, CDR1 MGHRA and CDR2 YSYEKL. The CDR3 runs to 17 residues. V lost 0 bases and J lost 5, with 16 bases in between. The CDR3 nucleotides read TGCGCCAGCAGCCAAGATCCGGGGAGGCTGCGGACCGGGGAGCTGTTTTTT. Translated, it gives CASSQDPGRLRTGELFF.

J is TRBJ1-5 and V is TRBV4-1; D call uncertain. V was cut by 0 bases and J by 1 base, with 19 bases left in between. The CDR3 is 19 amino acids. Germline V gives CDR1 MGHRA, CDR2 YSYEKL. CDR3: CASSQESSGPGRSNQPQHF. The CDR3 DNA follows: TGCGCCAGCAGCCAAGAGAGCTCAGGCCCCGGTAGAAGCAATCAGCCCCAGCATTTT.

The chain recombines TRBV5-6 with TRBJ1-3, with 8 positions matching TRBD1. This CDR3 spans 14 amino acids. V lost 4 bases, J lost 4 bases, and 4 bases stayed unmatched. Germline CDR1 and CDR2: SGHDT and YYEEEE. The CDR3 DNA follows: TGTGCCAGCAGCGGCAGGGGGCCAGGAAACACCATATATTTT. Its protein product is CASSGRGPGNTIYF.

The chain carries TRBV4-2 and TRBJ2-3; 9 nucleotides agree with TRBD2. The CDR3 runs to 16 residues. With 0 bases clipped from V and 1 base from J, the junction kept 2 bases outside the gene matches. CDR1 is LGHNA and CDR2 is YNFKEQ in the germline V gene. In nucleotides, the CDR3 is TGTGCCAGCAGCCAAGATCGGACTAGCGGCACAGATACGCAGTATTTT. Encoded protein: CASSQDRTSGTDTQYF.

The rearrangement links TRBV11-2 to TRBJ2-1, with a tentative D call TRBD1 (6 bases). The germline CDR1 and CDR2 sequences are SGHAT and FQNNGV. CDR3 length: 12 amino acids. V was pared by 3 bases and J by 15 bases, with 15 bases between. CDR3 nucleotide sequence: TGTGCCAGCAGCTTGGGGGCAGGTAGTCCGTTCTTC. This gives the protein CASSLGAGSPFF.

CDR3: CASSPFATDSTEQYF. CDR3 DNA sequence: TGTGCCAGCTCCCCTTTTGCGACAGACTCGACCGAGCAGTACTTC. V and J are TRBV7-6 and TRBJ2-7, with a tentative D call TRBD1 (5 bases). The V and J ends lost 8 bases and 6 bases respectively, with 23 bases between them. Germline CDR1 and CDR2: SGHVS and FNYEAQ. CDR3 length: 15 residues. Complete variable domain (other parts from reference TRBV7-6 and TRBJ2-7): GAGVSQSPRYKVTKRGQDVALRCDPISGHVSLYWYRQALGQGPEFLTYFNYEAQQDKSGLPNDRFSAERPEGSISTLTIQRTEQRDSAMYRCASSPFATDSTEQYFGPGTRLTVT.

The gene calls are TRBV6-1 and TRBJ2-1; the match to TRBD2 covers 10 bases. V trimming: 1 base; J trimming: 10 bases; junction bases outside the gene matches: 7. Germline V gene data show CDR1 as MNHNS and CDR2 as SASEGT. The CDR3 spans 15 residues. CDR3 region: CASSEEISGGYEQFF. The DNA for the CDR3 is TGTGCCAGCAGTGAAGAAATTAGCGGGGGGTACGAGCAGTTCTTC.